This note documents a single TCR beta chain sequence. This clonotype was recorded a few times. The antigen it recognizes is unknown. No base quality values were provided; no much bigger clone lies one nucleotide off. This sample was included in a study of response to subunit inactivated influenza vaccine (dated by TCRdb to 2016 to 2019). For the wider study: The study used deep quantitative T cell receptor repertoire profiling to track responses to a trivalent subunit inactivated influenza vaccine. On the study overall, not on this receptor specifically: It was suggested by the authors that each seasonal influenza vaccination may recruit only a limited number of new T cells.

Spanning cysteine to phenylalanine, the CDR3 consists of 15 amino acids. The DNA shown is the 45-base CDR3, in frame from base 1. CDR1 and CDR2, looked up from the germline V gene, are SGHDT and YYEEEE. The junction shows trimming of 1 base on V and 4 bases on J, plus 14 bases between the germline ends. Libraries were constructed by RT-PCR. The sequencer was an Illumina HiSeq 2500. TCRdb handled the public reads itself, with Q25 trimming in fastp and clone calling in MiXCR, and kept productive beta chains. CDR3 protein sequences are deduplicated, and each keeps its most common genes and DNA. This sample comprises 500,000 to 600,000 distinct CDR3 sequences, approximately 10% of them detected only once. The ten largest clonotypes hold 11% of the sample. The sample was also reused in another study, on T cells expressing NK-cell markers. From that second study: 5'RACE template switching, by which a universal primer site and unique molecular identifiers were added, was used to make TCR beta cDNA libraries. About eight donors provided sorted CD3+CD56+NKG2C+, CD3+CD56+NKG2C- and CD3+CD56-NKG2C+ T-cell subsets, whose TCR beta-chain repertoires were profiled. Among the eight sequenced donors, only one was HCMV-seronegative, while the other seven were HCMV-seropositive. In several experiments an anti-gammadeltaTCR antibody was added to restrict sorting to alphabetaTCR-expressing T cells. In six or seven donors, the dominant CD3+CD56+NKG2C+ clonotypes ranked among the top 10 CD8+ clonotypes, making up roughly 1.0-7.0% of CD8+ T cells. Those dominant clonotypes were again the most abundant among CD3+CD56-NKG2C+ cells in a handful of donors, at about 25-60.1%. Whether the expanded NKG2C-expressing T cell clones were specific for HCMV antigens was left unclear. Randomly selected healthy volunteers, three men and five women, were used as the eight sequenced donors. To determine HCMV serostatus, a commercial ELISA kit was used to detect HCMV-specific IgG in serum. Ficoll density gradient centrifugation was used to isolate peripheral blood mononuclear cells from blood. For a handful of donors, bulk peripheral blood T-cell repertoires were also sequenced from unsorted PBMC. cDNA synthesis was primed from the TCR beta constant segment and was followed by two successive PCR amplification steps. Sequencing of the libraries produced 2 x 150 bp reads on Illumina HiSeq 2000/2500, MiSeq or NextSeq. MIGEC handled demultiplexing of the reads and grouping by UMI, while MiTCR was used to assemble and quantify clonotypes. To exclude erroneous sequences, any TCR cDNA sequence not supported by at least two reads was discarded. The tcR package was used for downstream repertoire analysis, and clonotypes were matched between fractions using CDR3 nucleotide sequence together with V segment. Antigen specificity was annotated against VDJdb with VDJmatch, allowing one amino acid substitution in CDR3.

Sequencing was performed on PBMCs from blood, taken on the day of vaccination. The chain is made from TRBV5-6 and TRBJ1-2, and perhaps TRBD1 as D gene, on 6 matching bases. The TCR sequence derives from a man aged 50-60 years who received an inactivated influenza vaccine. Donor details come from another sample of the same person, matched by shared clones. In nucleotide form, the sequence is TGTGCCAGCAGCTTGTGGGGCGGGGGCGGCTATGGCTACACCTTC. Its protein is CASSLWGGGGYGYTF.